The T cell receptor (beta chain) under discussion was sequenced for a study of T cell responses to AZD1222 COVID-19 vaccine. As regards this clone: Its antigen is as yet unknown.

Broader study findings: Donors were mostly white British, more females; clonal diversity possibly underestimated.

V gave up 1 base and J gave up 0 bases, with 13 bases separating them. CDR1 is SGHDT, CDR2 YYEEEE, per germline. This CDR3 has 16 residues. Here immunoSEQ multiplex PCR was the method, and the copy in TCRdb shows in-frame clones only, minus some. Among approximately 130,000 clones listed, more than 65% were seen once. Sequencing was performed on peripheral blood, taken 28 days after the second AZD1222 dose. The TCR was taken from an adult who received the AZD1222 COVID-19 vaccine. V and J are TRBV5-6 and TRBJ1-1, with D perhaps TRBD1 (5 bases). The CDR3 sequence: CASSLQRGSMNTEAFF. The CDR3, as DNA: TGTGCCAGCAGCTTGCAGAGGGGATCCATGAACACTGAAGCTTTCTTT.